The clone carrying this T cell receptor (beta chain) has more than one count but fewer than ten. These data belong to a study of blood T cell repertoires in COVID-19. Across the whole study: The samples span acute and convalescent COVID-19 from the United States, Italy and Spain.

Residents of approximately 25 US areas, aged about 18 to 95 years, made up the participants. In the authors' methods: Cell counts per sample came from amplifying reference gene primers. Profiled with immunoSEQ multiplex PCR; TCRdb holds only in-frame clones, not every one. D and trimming come from the DNA, and the V and J calls and clone size come from that table. The sample lists 270,000 or so clones; 85% to 90% were seen once. The V gene's germline CDR1 is WNHNN and CDR2 SYGVQD (reference sequence). The ends were cut back, 0 bases at V and 6 bases at J, with 9 bases in the middle. CDR3 length: 13 residues.

This TCR was sampled from a woman aged 25 to 39 with acute COVID-19. The sequencing sample was made of PBMCs or T cells enriched from blood (not recorded which). The gene calls are TRBV10-1 and TRBJ2-7; D unclear. The CDR3 DNA sequence: TGCGCCAGCAGTGAGTCGATGGCTAGCGAGCAGTACTTC. It codes for CASSESMASEQYF.